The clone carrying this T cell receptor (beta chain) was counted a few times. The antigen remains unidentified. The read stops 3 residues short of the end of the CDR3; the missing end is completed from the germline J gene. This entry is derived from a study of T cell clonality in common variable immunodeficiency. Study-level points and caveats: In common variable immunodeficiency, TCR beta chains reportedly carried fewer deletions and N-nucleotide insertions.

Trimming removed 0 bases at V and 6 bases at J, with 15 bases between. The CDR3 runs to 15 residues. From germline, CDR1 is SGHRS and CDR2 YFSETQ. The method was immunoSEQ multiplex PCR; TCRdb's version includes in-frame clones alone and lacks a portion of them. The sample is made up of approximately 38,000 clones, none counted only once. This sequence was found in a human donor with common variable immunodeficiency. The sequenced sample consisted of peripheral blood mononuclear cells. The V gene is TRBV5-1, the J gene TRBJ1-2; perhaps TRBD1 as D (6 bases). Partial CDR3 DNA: TGCGCCAGCAGCTTGGCAGGCAGGGGAAGCGATGGC. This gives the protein CASSLAGRGSDG. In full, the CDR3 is CASSLAGRGSDGYTF.